The TCR beta chain described here comes from a study of shared clonotypes between healthy human individuals. Study results and limitations: Naive subsets, compared against memory subsets, generally had larger estimated richness values. Tissue TCR repertoires likely differ from these blood-only repertoires.

The deep-level immunoSEQ assay was used. This table comes from immunoSEQ multiplex PCR, and its TCRdb copy is limited to in-frame clones, with some not included. This table has 500,000 or so clones, approximately 95% appearing once. Concerning this clone: No antigen is known for it.

Germline V gene lookup returns CDR1 SGHRS and CDR2 YFSETQ. CDR3 length: 15 residues. V lost 0 bases to trimming and J lost 2 bases, with 12 bases between them. This sequence was found in a woman aged 25-40 years in good health. The chain combines TRBV5-1 with TRBJ2-7; unclear D gene. The source material was naive CD4+ T cells sorted from blood. Regarding subset: CD45RA+ positively selected. The CDR3 nucleotides are TGCGCCAGCAGCTTGGAAGCTGGAACTACCTACGAGCAGTACTTC. Its protein product is CASSLEAGTTYEQYF. The full variable domain, its missing parts supplied by reference TRBV5-1 and TRBJ2-7, is KAGVTQTPRYLIKTRGQQVTLSCSPISGHRSVSWYQQTPGQGLQFLFEYFSETQRNKGNFPGRFSGRQFSNSRSEMNVSTLELGDSALYLCASSLEAGTTYEQYFGPGTRLTVT.